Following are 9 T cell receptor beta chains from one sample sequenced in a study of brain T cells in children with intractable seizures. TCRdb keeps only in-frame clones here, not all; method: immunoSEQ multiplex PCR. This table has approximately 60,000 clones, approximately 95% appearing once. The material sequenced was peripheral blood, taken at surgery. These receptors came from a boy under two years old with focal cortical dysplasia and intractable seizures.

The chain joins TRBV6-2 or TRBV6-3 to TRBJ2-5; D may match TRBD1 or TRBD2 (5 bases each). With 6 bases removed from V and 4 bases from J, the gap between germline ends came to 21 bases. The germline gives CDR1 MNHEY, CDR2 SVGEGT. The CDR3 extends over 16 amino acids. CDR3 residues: CASSPRDLGGRETQYF. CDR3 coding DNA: TGTGCCAGCAGCCCAAGGGACCTCGGCGGTCGAGAGACCCAGTACTTC.

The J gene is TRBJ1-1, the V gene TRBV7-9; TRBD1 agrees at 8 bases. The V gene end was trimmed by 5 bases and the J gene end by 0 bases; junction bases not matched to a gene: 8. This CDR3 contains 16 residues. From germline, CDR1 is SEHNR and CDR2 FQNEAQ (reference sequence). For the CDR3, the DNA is TGTGCCAGCAGCCTCGGACAGGGCCCAATGAACACTGAAGCTTTCTTT. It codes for CASSLGQGPMNTEAFF. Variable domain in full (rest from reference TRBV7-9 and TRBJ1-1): DTGVSQNPRHKITKRGQNVTFRCDPISEHNRLYWYRQTLGQGPEFLTYFQNEAQLEKSRLLSDRFSAERPKGSFSTLEIQRTEQGDSAMYLCASSLGQGPMNTEAFFGQGTRLTVV.

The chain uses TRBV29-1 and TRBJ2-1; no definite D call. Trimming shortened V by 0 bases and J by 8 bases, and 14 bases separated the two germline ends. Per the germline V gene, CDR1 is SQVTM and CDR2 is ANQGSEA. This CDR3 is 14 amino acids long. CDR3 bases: TGCAGCGTTGAAGACCACGGGCTAAGGGATGAGCAGTTCTTC. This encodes CSVEDHGLRDEQFF.

CDR3 nucleotide sequence: TGCGCCAGCAGCCGCGGACAGTCACACTACGAGCAGTACTTC. It yields the protein CASSRGQSHYEQYF. The chain has TRBV5-1 and TRBJ2-7; TRBD1 might be the D (6 bases). Germline CDR1 SGHRS, CDR2 YFSETQ. Between the trimmed V and J ends, which lost 4 bases and 3 bases, there was a span of 14 bases. The CDR3 runs 14 residues.

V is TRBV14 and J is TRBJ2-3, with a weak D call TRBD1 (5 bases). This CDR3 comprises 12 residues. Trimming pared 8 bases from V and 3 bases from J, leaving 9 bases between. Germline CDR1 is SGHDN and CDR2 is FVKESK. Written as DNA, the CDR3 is TGTGCCAGCCCTAAGGGGACAGATACGCAGTATTTT. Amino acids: CASPKGTDTQYF.

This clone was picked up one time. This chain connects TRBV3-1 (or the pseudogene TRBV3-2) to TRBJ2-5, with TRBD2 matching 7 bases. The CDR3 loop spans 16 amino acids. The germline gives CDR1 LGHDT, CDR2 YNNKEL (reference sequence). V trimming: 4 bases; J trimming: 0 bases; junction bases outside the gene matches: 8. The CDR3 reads CASSLGTTFHQETQYF. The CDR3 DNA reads TGTGCCAGCAGCCTCGGGACTACCTTTCACCAAGAGACCCAGTACTTC.

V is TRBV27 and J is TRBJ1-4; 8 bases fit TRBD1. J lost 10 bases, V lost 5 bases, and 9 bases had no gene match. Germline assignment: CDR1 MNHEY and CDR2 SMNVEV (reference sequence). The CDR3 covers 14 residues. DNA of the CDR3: TGTGCCAGCAGTCTACCTGGGGACAGGCGAAAACTGTTTTTT. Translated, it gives CASSLPGDRRKLFF.

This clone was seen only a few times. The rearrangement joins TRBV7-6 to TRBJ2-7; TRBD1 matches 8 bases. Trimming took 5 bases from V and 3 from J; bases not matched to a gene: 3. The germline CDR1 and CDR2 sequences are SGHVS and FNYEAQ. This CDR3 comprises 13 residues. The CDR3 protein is CASSVGQGYEQYF. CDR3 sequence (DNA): TGTGCCAGCAGCGTTGGACAGGGCTACGAGCAGTACTTC.

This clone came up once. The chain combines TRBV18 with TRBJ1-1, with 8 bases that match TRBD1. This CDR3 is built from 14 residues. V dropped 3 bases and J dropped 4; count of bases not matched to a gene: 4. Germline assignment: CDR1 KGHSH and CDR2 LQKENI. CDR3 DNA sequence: TGTGCCAGCTCACCTAAGACAGGGGTCACTGAAGCTTTCTTT. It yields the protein CASSPKTGVTEAFF.